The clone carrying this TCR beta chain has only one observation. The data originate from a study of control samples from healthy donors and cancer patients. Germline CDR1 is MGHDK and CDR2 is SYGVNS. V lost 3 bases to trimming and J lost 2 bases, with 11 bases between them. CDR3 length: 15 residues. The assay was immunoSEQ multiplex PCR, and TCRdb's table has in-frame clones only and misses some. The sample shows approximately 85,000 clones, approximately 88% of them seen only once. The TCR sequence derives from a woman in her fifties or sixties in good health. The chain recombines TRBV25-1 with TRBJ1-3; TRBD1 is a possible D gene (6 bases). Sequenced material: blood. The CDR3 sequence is CASSDAGATGNTIYF. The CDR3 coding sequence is TGTGCCAGCAGTGATGCAGGGGCAACTGGAAACACCATATATTTT.